This record looks at one T cell receptor (beta chain) sequence and its context. The entry originates in a study of cytomegalovirus exposure and HLA in healthy donors. J was trimmed by 8 bases and V by 3 bases; bases with no gene match: 17. The CDR3 runs 17 residues. CDR1 is MDHEN and CDR2 is SYDVKM in the germline V gene. PCR primers comprised 60 Vbeta and 13 Jbeta primers. Sequenced by immunoSEQ multiplex PCR; TCRdb stores in-frame clones only, minus some. The sample records 150,000 to 200,000 clones, about four fifths being singletons. The sample taken for sequencing was PBMCs. This chain joins TRBV28 and TRBJ1-2; TRBD1 matches at 8 bases. The clonotype comes from a woman in her 50s in good health and CMV-seropositive. In nucleotides, the CDR3 is TGTGCCAGCAGTTTCTTTGCTTCACAGGGGGACGACGGCGGCTACACCTTC. Translation gives CASSFFASQGDDGGYTF.